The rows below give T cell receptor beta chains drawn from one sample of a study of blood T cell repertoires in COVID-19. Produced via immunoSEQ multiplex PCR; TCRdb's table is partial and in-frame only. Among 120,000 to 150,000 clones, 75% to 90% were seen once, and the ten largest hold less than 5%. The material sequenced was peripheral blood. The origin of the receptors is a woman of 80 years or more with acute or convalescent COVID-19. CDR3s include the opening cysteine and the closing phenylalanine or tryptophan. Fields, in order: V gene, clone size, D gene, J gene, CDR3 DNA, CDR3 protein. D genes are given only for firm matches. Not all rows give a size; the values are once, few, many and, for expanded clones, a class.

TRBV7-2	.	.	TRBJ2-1	TGTGCCAGCAGCCCCCGATACCAGCCGCCGGGGGATGAGCAGTTCTTC	CASSPRYQPPGDEQFF
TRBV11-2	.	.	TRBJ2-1	TGTGCCAGCAGCTTAGCGGGGAGACACAATGAGCAGTTCTTC	CASSLAGRHNEQFF
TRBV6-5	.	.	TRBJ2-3	TGTGCCAGCAGTAGAGTCCCAACAGATACGCAGTATTTT	CASSRVPTDTQYF
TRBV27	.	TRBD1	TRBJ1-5	TGTGCCAGCAGTTCAAGACAGGGCCAAACCCGCAATCAGCCCCAGCATTTT	CASSSRQGQTRNQPQHF
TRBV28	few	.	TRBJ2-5	TGTGCCAGCAACGTCGGCGGGGCGGGGTCAGAGACCCAGTACTTC	CASNVGGAGSETQYF
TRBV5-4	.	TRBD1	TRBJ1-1	TGTGCCAGCAGCTGGCCGGGACAGGGGAACACTGAAGCTTTCTTT	CASSWPGQGNTEAFF
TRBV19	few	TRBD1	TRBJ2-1	TGTGCCAGTAGTGGGACAGCCTACAATGAGCAGTTCTTC	CASSGTAYNEQFF
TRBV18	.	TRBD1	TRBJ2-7	TGTGCCAGCTCATTAAGGACAGGGGGACTCAACGAGCAGTACTTC	CASSLRTGGLNEQYF
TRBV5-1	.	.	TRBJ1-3	TGCGCCAGCAGCTTGGCGACAGATACTGGAAACACCATATATTTT	CASSLATDTGNTIYF
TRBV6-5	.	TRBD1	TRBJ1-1	TGTGCCAGCAGTAGTCCAGGGGGCCTGAACACTGAAGCTTTCTTT	CASSSPGGLNTEAFF
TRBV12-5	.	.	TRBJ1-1	TGTGCTAGTAGAACCGCCGGGACAAACACTGAAGCTTTCTTT	CASRTAGTNTEAFF
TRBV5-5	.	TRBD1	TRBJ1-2	TGTGCCAGCAGCCCCGCCACAGGGGGGATATATGGCTACACCTTC	CASSPATGGIYGYTF
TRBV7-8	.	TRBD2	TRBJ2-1	TGTGCCAGCACCTCTAGCGGGTATGAGCAGTTCTTC	CASTSSGYEQFF
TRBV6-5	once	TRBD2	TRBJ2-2	TGTGCCAGCAGTTGGACTAGCGGGGGGACCGGGGAGCTGTTTTTT	CASSWTSGGTGELFF
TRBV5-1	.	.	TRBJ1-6	TGCGCCAGCAGATCAACAGACAGGAATTCACCCCTCCACTTT	CASRSTDRNSPLHF
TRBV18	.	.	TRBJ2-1	TGTGCCAGCCCCCCCGGGATCAGCAATGAGCAGTTCTTC	CASPPGISNEQFF
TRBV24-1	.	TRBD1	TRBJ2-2	TGTGCCACCAAAGGACAGGGGGGGACCGGGGAGCTGTTTTTT	CATKGQGGTGELFF
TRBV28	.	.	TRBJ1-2	TGTGCCAGCAGAAGCGGACAGATCTATGGCTACACCTTC	CASRSGQIYGYTF
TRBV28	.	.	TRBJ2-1	TGTGCCAGCAGTTTCAGTTCAGGGTCCACCGATGAGCAGTTCTTC	CASSFSSGSTDEQFF
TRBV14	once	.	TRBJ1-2	TGTGCCAGCAGCCAAGCCGGACAGTTCTATGGCTACACCTTC	CASSQAGQFYGYTF
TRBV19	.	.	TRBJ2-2	TGTGCCAGTAGTATCACAGTAACCGGGGAGCTGTTTTTT	CASSITVTGELFF
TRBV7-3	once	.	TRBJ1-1	TGTGCCAGCAGCTTGGGAGGGGACGGGGAAGCTTTCTTT	CASSLGGDGEAFF
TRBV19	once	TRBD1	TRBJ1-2	TGTGCCAGTAGTCTCGGGACAGGGGGTGGCTATGGCTACACCTTC	CASSLGTGGGYGYTF
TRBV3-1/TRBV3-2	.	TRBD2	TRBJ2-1	TGTGCCAGCAGCCACGGGGGGAGGGTACAGTACAATGAGCAGTTCTTC	CASSHGGRVQYNEQFF
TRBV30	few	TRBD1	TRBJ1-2	TGTGCCTGGAGCCAGGGGGTCAGGAACTACACCTTC	CAWSQGVRNYTF
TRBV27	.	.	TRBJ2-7	TGTGCCAGCAGTTTTGGTGGGGGGATTTACGAGCAGTACTTC	CASSFGGGIYEQYF
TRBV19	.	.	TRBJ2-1	TGTGCCAGTAGTAGGGGGACTGCAGACAACAATGAGCAGTTCTTC	CASSRGTADNNEQFF
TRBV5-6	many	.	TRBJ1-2	TGTGCCAGCAGCTCCGGGACACTACCCTATGGCTACACCTTC	CASSSGTLPYGYTF
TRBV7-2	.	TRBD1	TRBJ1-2	TGTGCCAGCAGCCAAGGACAGGGCTATGGCTACACCTTC	CASSQGQGYGYTF
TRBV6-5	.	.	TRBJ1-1	TGTGCCAGCAGGAAAAAGGACAGCTCCACTGAAGCTTTCTTT	CASRKKDSSTEAFF
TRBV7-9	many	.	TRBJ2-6	TGTGCCAGCAGCTTTAAGAGCTTAACCCACTCTGGGGCCAACGTCCTGACTTTC	CASSFKSLTHSGANVLTF